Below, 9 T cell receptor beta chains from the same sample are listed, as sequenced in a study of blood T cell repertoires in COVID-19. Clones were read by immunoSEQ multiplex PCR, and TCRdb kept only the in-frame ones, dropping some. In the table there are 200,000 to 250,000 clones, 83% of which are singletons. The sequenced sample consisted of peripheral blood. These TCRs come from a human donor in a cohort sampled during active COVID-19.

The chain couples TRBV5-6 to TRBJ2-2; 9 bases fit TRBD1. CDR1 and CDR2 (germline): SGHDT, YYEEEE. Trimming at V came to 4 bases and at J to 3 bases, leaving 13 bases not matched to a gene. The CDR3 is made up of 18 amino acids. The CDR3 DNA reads TGTGCCAGCAGCCCAGTGGCGGGACAGGGTAAATACACCGGGGAGCTGTTTTTT. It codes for CASSPVAGQGKYTGELFF.

The CDR3: CASTRRGLGANVLTF. CDR3 sequence (DNA): TGTGCCAGTACGCGAAGGGGGCTGGGGGCCAACGTCCTGACTTTC. The V call is TRBV19, the J call TRBJ2-6, with TRBD1 identical over 7 bases. J gave up 4 bases and V 7 bases, and 7 bases lay outside the gene matches. The germline V gene encodes CDR1 LNHDA and CDR2 SQIVND (reference sequence). The CDR3 sequence is 15 residues long.

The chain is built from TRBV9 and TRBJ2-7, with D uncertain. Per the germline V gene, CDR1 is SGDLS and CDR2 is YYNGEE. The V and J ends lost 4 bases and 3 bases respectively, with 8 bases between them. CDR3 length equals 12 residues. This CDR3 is CASSTAYYEQYF. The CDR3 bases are TGTGCCAGCAGCACTGCGTACTACGAGCAGTACTTC.

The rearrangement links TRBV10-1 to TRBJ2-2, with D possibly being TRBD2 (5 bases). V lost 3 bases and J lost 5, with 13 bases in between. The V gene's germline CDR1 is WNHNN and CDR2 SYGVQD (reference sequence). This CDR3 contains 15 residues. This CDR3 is CASSEFGLITGELFF. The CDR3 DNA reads TGCGCCAGCAGTGAATTCGGACTGATAACCGGGGAGCTGTTTTTT.

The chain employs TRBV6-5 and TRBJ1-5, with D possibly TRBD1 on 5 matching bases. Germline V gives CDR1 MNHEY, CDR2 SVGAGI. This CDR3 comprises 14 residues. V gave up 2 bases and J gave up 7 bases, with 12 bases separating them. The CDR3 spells CASSYGRGDQPQHF. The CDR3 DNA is TGTGCCAGCAGTTACGGACGGGGGGACCAGCCCCAGCATTTT.

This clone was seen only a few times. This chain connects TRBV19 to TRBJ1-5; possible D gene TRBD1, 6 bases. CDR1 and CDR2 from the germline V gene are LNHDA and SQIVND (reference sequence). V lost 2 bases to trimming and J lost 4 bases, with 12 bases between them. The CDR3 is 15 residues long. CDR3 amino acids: CASSISSGTNQPQHF. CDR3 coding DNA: TGTGCCAGTAGTATATCTTCAGGGACAAATCAGCCCCAGCATTTT.

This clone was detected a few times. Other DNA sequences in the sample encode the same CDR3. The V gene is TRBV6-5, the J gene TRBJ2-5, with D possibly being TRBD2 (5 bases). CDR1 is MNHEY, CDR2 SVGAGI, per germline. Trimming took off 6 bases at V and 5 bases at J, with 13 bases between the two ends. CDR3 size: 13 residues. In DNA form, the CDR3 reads TGTGCCAGCAGCCTTGCGGGTACCGAGACCCAGTACTTC. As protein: CASSLAGTETQYF.

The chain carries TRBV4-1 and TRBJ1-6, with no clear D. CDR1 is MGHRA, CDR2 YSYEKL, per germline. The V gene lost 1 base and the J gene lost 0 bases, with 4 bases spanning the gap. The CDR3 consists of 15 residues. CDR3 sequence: CASSQANSYNSPLHF. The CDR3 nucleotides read TGCGCCAGCAGCCAAGCAAACTCCTATAATTCACCCCTCCACTTT.

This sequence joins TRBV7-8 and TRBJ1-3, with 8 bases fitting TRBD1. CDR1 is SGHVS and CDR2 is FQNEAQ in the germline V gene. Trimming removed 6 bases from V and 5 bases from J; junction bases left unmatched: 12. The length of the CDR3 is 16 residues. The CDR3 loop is CASSPGTGGSRNTIYF. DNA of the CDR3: TGTGCCAGCAGTCCCGGGACAGGAGGTTCTAGAAACACCATATATTTT.